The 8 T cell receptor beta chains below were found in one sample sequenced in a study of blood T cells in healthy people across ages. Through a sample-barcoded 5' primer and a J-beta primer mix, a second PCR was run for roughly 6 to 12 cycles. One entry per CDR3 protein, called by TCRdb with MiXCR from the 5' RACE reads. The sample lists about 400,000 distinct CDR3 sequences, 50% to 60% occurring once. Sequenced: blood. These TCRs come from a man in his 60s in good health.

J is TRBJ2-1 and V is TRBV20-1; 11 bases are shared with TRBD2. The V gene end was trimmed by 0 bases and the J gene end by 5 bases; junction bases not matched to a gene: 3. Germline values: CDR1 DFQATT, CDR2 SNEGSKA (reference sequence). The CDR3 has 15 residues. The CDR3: CSARDPSGGHNEQFF. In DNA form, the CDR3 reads TGCAGTGCTAGAGACCCTAGCGGGGGGCACAATGAGCAGTTCTTC.

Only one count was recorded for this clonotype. The CDR3 nucleotides are TGCAGTGCTAGTTATTCTGGGGTAGGGGGCTACACCTTC. This sequence encodes CSASYSGVGGYTF. The chain has TRBV20-1 and TRBJ1-2; D unclear. CDR1 is DFQATT and CDR2 is SNEGSKA in the germline V gene (reference sequence). V was pared by 3 bases and J by 8 bases, with 16 bases between. The CDR3 length is 13 residues.

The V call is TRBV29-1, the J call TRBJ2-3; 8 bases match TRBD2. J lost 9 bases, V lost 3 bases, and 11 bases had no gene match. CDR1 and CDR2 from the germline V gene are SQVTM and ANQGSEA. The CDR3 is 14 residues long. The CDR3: CSVEARERETTQYF. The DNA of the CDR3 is TGCAGCGTTGAGGCCCGGGAGCGGGAGACCACGCAGTATTTT.

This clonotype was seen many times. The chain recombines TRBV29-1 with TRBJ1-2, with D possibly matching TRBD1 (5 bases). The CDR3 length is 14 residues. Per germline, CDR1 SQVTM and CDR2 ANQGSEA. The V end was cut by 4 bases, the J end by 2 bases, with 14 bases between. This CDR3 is CSVGLGRANYGYTF. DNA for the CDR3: TGCAGCGTTGGTTTGGGACGGGCCAACTATGGCTACACCTTC. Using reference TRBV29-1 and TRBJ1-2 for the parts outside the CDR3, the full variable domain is SAVISQKPSRDICQRGTSLTIQCQVDSQVTMMFWYRQQPGQSLTLIATANQGSEATYESGFVIDKFPISRPNLTFSTLTVSNMSPEDSSIYLCSVGLGRANYGYTFGSGTRLTVV.

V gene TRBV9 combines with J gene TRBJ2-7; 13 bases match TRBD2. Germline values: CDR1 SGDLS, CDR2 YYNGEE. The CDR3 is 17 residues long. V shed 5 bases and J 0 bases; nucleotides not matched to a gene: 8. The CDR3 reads CASSRTSGSPSSYEQYF. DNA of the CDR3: TGTGCCAGCAGTCGGACTAGCGGGAGCCCTAGCTCCTACGAGCAGTACTTC.

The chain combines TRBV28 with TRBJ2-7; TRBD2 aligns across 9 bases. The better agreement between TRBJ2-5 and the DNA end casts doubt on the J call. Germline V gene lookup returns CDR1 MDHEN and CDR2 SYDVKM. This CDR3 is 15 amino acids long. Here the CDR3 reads CASSPGGLARETQYF. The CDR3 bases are TGTGCCAGCAGTCCAGGGGGACTAGCACGAGAGACCCAGTACTTC.

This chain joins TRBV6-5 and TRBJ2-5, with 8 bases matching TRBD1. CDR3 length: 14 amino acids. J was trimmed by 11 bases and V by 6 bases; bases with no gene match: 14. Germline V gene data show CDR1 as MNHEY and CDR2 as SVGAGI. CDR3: CASSGQGPYNDQYF. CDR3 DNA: TGTGCCAGCAGCGGACAGGGTCCCTACAATGATCAGTACTTC.

Written as DNA, the CDR3 is TGCGCCAGCAGCCCCGGGACCCACACCGGGGAGCTGTTTTTT. Translation: CASSPGTHTGELFF. The chain combines TRBV5-1 with TRBJ2-2; the D call may be TRBD1 or TRBD2 (5 bases each). The CDR3 consists of 14 residues. Deletions cut 4 bases from V and 3 bases from J, with 10 bases between. CDR1 is SGHRS, CDR2 YFSETQ, per germline.